A selection of T cell receptor beta chains follows, all from one sample in a study of CXCR3-negative and CXCR3-positive naive CD8 T cells. Following a re-call of the 5' RACE reads, TCRdb has one entry per CDR3 protein and lacks DNA. Across roughly 48,000 distinct CDR3 sequences, the top ten clones capture approximately 15% of the sample. The sample comprised memory CD8+ T cells from blood. These receptors originate from a human donor in good health. Some clones in this sample may be carry-over from other donors' samples. Both conserved end residues are part of each CDR3.

length | J | V | CDR3
17 | TRBJ2-7 | TRBV6-2/TRBV6-3 | CASSPGLALKSDYEQYF
13 | TRBJ2-7 | TRBV20-1 | CSARTAANYEQYF
15 | TRBJ2-1 | TRBV6-2/TRBV6-3 | CASSVLGSSYNEQFF
17 | TRBJ1-1 | TRBV2 | CASSERDTGGYGTEAFF
16 | TRBJ2-7 | TRBV18 | CASSSLTSGSSYEQYF
13 | TRBJ2-7 | TRBV28 | CASSLALVNEQYF
18 | TRBJ2-1 | TRBV20-1 | CSASSVLAGSASYNEQFF
14 | TRBJ2-3 | TRBV29-1 | CSVEGSGSTDTQYF
17 | TRBJ2-1 | TRBV21-1 | CASSKVFWGLGWDEQFF
15 | TRBJ2-1 | TRBV10-3 | CAISSAETGYNDQFF
11 | TRBJ2-2 | TRBV5-6 | CASSLDGELFF
16 | TRBJ1-3 | TRBV7-2 | CASSPPGREAGNTIYF
14 | TRBJ2-7 | TRBV28 | CASSYRESSYEQYF
15 | TRBJ2-1 | TRBV27 | CASSLPGQDLNEQFF
14 | TRBJ2-7 | TRBV29-1 | CSVELRDTEYEQYF
14 | TRBJ1-2 | TRBV2 | CASSELGADYGYTF
19 | TRBJ2-7 | TRBV14 | CASSQDDRRLLADTYEQYF
16 | TRBJ2-7 | TRBV5-1 | CASSLETVAVSYEQYF
12 | TRBJ1-1 | TRBV7-9 | CATLGMNTEAFF
16 | TRBJ2-7 | TRBV28 | CASSHRGAGGSYEQYF
13 | TRBJ2-7 | TRBV7-9 | CASSLALSYEQYF
13 | TRBJ2-7 | TRBV15 | CATSRDNEGRQYF
13 | TRBJ2-2 | TRBV2 | CASAETNTGELFF
14 | TRBJ2-3 | TRBV29-1 | CSVSGTIYTDTQYF